This T cell receptor beta chain stems from a study of T cell responses to AZD1222 COVID-19 vaccine. Assay: immunoSEQ multiplex PCR; the TCRdb copy retains only in-frame clones and omits some. The profile covers approximately 150,000 clones, with approximately 94% appearing a single time and roughly 5.5% taken by the ten largest. The germline V gene encodes CDR1 MDHEN and CDR2 SYDVKM. Trimming took 3 bases from V and 12 from J, leaving 23 bases between them. The CDR3 totals 15 residues. The material sequenced was peripheral blood, taken 28 days after the second AZD1222 dose. The TCR was taken from an adult who received the AZD1222 COVID-19 vaccine. The chain uses TRBV28 and TRBJ1-1, with D maybe TRBD1 (6 bases). Written as DNA, the CDR3 is TGTGCCAGCAGTTTGTCCCCCAACTCACAGGGCAGACCTTTCTTT. Translating gives CASSLSPNSQGRPFF.